This T cell receptor beta chain was sequenced for a study of T cell repertoires in cytomegalovirus infection. Study background: An indication of both CMV infection and matching HLA type came from public TCR beta signatures.

General study points: The study found HLA-C-restricted CMV-specific TCR beta clonotypes dominating the ex vivo response.

After removal of 5 bases from V and 5 bases from J, the junction contained 5 bases not matched to a gene. This CDR3 has 13 amino acids. The germline CDR1 and CDR2 sequences are SGHVS and FNYEAQ. This clonotype was observed many times. Its antigen is not identified. TCRdb fed the reads into MiXCR, producing one record per CDR3 protein. The data contain 150,000 or so distinct CDR3 sequences, roughly 17% of them singletons. The chain carries TRBV7-6 and TRBJ2-7; TRBD1 aligns across 8 bases. The sequenced sample was CD8+ T cells from PBMCs. This receptor was identified in a human donor in good health (CMV status not recorded). Some clones in this sample may be carry-over from other donors' samples. The chain's CDR3 is CASSTGQGDEQYF. The CDR3 DNA sequence: TGTGCCAGCAGCACCGGACAGGGTGACGAGCAGTACTTC.